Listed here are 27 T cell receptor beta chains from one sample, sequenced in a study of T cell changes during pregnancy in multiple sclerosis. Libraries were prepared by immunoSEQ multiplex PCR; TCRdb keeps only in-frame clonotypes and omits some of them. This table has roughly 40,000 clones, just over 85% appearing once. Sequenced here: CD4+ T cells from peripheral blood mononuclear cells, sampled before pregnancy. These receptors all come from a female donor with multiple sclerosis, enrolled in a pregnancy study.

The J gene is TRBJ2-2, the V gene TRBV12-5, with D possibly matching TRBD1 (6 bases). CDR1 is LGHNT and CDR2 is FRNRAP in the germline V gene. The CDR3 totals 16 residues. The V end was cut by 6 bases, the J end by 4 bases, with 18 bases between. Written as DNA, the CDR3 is TGTGCTAGTGGGGATCTACAGGGAGTCGGCACCGGGGAGCTGTTTTTT. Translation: CASGDLQGVGTGELFF.

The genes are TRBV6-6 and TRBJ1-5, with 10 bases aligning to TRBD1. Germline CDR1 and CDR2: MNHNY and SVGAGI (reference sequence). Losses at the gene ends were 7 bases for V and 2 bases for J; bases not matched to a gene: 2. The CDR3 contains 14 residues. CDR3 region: CASNGQGGNQPQHF. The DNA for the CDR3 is TGTGCCAGCAACGGACAGGGGGGCAATCAGCCCCAGCATTTT.

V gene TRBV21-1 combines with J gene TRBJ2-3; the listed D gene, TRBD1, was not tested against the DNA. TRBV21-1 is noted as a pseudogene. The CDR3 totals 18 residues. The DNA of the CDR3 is TGTGCCAGCAGCAAAGTTTGCGGGGGGACAGGGAAAAAGGATACGCAGTATTTT. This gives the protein CASSKVCGGTGKKDTQYF.

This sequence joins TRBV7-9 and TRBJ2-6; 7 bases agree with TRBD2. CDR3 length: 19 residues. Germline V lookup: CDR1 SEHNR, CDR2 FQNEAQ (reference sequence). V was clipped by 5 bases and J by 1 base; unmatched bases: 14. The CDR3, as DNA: TGTGCCAGCAGCCCCAAGGGAGGGAATGTTCGGTCTGGGGCCAACGTCCTGACTTTC. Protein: CASSPKGGNVRSGANVLTF.

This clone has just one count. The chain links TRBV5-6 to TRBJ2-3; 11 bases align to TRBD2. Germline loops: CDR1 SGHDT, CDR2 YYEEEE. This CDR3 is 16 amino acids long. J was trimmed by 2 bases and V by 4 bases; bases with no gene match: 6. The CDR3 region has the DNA TGTGCCAGCAGCCGCTTACTAGCGGGAGCCACAGATACGCAGTATTTT. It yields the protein CASSRLLAGATDTQYF. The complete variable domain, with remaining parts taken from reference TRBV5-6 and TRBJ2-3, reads DAGVTQSPTHLIKTRGQQVTLRCSPKSGHDTVSWYQQALGQGPQFIFQYYEEEERQRGNFPDRFSGHQFPNYSSELNVNALLLGDSALYLCASSRLLAGATDTQYFGPGTRLTVL.

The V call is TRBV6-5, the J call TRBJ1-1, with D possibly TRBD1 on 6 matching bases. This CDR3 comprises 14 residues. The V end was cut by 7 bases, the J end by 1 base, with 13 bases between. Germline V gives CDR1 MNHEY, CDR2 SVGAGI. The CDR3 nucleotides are TGTGCCAGCACCCCAACGACAGGGAACACTGAAGCTTTCTTT. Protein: CASTPTTGNTEAFF.

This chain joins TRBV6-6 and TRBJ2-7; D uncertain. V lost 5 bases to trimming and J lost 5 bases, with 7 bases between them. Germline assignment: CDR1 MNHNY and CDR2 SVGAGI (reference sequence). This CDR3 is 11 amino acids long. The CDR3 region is CASSPYDEQYF. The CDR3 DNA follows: TGTGCCAGCAGTCCGTATGACGAGCAGTACTTC.

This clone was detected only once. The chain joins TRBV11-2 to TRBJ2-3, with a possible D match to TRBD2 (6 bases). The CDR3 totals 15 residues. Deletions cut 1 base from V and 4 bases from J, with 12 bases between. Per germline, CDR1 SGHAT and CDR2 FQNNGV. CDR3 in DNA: TGTGCCAGCAGCTTAGGGGCGGGATCCCCAGATACGCAGTATTTT. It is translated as CASSLGAGSPDTQYF.

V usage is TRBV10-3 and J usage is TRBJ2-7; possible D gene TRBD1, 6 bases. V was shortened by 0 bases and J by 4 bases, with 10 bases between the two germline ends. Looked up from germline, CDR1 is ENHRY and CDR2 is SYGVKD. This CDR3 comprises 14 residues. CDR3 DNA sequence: TGTGCCATCAGTGAGTCCGGGACATATTACGAGCAGTACTTC. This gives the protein CAISESGTYYEQYF.

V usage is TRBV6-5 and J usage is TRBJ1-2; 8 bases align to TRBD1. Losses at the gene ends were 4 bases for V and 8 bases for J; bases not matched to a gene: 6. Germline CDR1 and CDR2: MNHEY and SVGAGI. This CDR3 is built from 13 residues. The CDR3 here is CASSSNRGGGYTF. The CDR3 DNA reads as TGTGCCAGCAGTTCCAACAGGGGGGGAGGCTACACCTTC.

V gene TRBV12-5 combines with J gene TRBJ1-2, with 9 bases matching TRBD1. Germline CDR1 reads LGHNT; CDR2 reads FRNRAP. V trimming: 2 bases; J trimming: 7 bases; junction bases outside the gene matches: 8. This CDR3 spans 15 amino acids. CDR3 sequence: CASGLFPQGAVGYTF. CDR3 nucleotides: TGTGCTAGTGGTTTGTTCCCACAGGGGGCCGTTGGCTACACCTTC.

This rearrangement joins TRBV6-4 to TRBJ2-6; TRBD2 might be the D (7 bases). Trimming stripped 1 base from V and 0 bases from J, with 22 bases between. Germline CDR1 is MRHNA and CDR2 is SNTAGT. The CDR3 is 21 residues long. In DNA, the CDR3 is TGTGCCAGCAGTGACTTGGTTGAGGGGAGGGACAAAAGCTCTGGGGCCAACGTCCTGACTTTC. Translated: CASSDLVEGRDKSSGANVLTF.

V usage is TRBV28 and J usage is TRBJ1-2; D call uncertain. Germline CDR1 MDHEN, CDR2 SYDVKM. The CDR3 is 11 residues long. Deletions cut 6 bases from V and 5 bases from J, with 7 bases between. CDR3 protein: CASRNQYGYTF. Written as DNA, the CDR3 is TGTGCCAGCAGGAACCAGTATGGCTACACCTTC.

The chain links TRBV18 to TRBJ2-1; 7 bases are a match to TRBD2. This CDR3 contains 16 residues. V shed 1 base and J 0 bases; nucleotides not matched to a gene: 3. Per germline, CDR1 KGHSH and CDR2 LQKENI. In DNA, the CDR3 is TGTGCCAGCTCACCACTAGCGGGCAGCTCCTACAATGAGCAGTTCTTC. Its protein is CASSPLAGSSYNEQFF.

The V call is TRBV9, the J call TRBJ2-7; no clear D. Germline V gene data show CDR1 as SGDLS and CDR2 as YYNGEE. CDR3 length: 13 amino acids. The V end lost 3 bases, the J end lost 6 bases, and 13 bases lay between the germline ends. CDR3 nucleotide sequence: TGTGCCAGCAGCGCCACCCCCCTCGGCGAGCAGTACTTC. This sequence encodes CASSATPLGEQYF.

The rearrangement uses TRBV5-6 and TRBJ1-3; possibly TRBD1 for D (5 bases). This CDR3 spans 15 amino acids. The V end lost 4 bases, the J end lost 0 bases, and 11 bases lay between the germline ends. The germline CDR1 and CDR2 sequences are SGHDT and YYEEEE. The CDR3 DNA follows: TGTGCCAGCAGCCGAGACAGAAGCTCTGGAAACACCATATATTTT. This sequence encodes CASSRDRSSGNTIYF.

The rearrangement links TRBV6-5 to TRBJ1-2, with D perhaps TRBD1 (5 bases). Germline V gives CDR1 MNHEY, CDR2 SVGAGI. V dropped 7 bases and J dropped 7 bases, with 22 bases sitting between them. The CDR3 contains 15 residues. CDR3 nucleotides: TGTGCCAGCACTCCAGCCGGGGGGTATTACAGTGGCTACACCTTC. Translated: CASTPAGGYYSGYTF.

This CDR3 is CASSLAVSTEAFF. CDR3 in DNA: TGCGCCAGCAGCTTGGCGGTATCCACTGAAGCTTTCTTT. The rearrangement uses TRBV5-1 and TRBJ1-1, with D unresolved. CDR1 is SGHRS and CDR2 is YFSETQ in the germline V gene. The V gene lost 0 bases and the J gene lost 4 bases, with 7 bases spanning the gap. This CDR3 has 13 residues.

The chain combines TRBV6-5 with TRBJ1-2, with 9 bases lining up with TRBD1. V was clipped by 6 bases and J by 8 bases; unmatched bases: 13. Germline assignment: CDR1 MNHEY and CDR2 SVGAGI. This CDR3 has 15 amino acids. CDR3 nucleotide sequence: TGTGCCAGCAGGAAATTCAGGACAGGGGCAAACGGCTACACCTTC. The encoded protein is CASRKFRTGANGYTF.

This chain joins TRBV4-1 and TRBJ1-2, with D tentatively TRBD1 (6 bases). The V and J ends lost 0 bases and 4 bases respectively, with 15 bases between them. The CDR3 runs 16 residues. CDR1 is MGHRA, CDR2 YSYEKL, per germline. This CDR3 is CASSQEVSGVRYGYTF. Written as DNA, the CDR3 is TGCGCCAGCAGCCAAGAGGTGTCAGGGGTCCGCTATGGCTACACCTTC.

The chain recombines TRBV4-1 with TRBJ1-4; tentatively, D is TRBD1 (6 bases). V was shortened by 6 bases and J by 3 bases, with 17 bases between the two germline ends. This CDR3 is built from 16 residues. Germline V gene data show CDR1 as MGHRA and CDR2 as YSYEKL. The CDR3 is CASRRGGGLSNEKLFF. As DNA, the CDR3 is TGCGCCAGCAGACGGGGCGGGGGCCTCTCTAATGAAAAACTGTTTTTT.

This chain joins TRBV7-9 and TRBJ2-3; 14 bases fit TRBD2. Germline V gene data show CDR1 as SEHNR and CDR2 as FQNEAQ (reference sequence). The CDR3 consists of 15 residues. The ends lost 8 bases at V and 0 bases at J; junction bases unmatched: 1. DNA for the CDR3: TGTGCCAGCGGGACTAGCGGGAGTAGCACAGATACGCAGTATTTT. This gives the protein CASGTSGSSTDTQYF.

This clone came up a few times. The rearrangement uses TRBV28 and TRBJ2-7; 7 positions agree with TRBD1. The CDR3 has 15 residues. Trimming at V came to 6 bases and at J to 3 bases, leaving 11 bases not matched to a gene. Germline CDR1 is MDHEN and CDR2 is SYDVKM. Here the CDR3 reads CASSRKGTAFYEQYF. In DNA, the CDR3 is TGTGCCAGCAGCCGAAAGGGGACAGCATTCTACGAGCAGTACTTC. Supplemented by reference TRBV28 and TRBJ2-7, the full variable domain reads DVKVTQSSRYLVKRTGEKVFLECVQDMDHENMFWYRQDPGLGLRLIYFSYDVKMKEKGDIPEGYSVSREKKERFSLILESASTNQTSMYLCASSRKGTAFYEQYFGPGTRLTVT.

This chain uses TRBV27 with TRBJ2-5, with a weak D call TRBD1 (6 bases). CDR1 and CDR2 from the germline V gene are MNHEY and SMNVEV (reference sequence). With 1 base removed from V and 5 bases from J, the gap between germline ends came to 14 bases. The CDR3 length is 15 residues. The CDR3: CASSLLAGVIETQYF. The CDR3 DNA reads TGTGCCAGCAGTTTATTGGCAGGGGTGATTGAGACCCAGTACTTC.

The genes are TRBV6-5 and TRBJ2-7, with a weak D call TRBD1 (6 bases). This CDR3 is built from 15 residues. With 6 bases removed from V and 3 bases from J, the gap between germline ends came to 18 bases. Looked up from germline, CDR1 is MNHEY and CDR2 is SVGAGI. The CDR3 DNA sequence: TGTGCCAGCAGCCGCCCTGGTACAGGGAACTACGAGCAGTACTTC. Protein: CASSRPGTGNYEQYF.

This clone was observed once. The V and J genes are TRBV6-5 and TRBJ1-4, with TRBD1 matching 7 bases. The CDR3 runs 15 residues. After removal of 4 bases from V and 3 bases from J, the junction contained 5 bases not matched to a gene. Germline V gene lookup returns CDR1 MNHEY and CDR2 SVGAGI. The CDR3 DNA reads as TGTGCCAGCAGTTCGACAGGGAGAGCTAATGAAAAACTGTTTTTT. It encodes CASSSTGRANEKLFF.

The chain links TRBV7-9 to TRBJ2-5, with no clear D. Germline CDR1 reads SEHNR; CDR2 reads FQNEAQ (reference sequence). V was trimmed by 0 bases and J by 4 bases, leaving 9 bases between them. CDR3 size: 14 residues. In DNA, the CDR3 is TGTGCCAGCAGCTTAGCGAAGCATGGAGAGACCCAGTACTTC. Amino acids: CASSLAKHGETQYF.